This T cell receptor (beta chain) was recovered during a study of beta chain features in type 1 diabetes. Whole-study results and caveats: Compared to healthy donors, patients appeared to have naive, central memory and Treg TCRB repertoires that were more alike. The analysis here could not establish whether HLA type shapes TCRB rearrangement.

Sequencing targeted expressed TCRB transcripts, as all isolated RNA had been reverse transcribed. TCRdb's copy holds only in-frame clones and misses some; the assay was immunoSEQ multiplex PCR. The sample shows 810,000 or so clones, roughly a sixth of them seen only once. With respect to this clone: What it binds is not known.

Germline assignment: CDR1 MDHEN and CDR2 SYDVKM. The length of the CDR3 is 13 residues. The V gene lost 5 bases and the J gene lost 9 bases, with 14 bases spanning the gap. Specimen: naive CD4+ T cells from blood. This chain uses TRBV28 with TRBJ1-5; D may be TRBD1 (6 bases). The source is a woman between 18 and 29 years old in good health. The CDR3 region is CASSLLGGRPQHF. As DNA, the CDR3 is TGTGCCAGCAGTCTACTAGGGGGTCGGCCCCAGCATTTT.